The T cell receptor beta chain under discussion was sequenced for a study of cytomegalovirus exposure and HLA in healthy donors (dated by TCRdb to between 2016 and 2019). For the wider study: An earlier analysis of approximately 550 of the donors reported 276 Gb of sequence data and 117 million unique TCR beta sequences from 150 million to 200 million T cells. Donor age, sex, ethnicity and CMV serostatus were compiled alongside the repertoire data. A later analysis re-analyzed previously published TCR beta repertoires from approximately 670 donors and added high-resolution HLA genotyping to study TCR occurrence patterns. The genetic ancestry cluster associated with self-reported Caucasian donors included 80% to 90% of the roughly 380 genotyped donors. A separate validation cohort of 90 to 150 different subjects was used in addition to the roughly 620-subject first cohort. The study was designed to test whether signatures of past pathogen exposure could be identified by cataloging public T cell receptors. Genome-wide SNP genotypes for about 60% of the roughly 670 donors were used in a later genetic analysis, which treated that subset as a discovery cohort. The later analysis used no new phenotypic data to find candidate immune exposures, relying instead on TCR beta sequences and their occurrence across donors. All discovery cohort repertoires had been generated using a single sequencing platform. Roughly 300 gigabases of sequencing data and roughly 80 million unique TCR sequences made up an early release that covered several hundred HLA-typed donors. Using immunosequencing, the study profiled T cell repertoires from fewer than 850 subjects and related those repertoires to cytomegalovirus serostatus. Among a few hundred genotyped donors of the cohort, an average of approximately 240,000 unique TCR beta nucleotide sequences were sequenced per donor, roughly 20% of them non-productive. High-throughput TCR immunosequencing, statistical association of individual TCRs with disease status, and machine learning were combined to predict cytomegalovirus infection status. The number of typed donors differed by locus: about 620-630 for A, B, C, DRB1 and DQB1; some 500 for DQA1; 606 for DPA1; and around 490 for DPB1. To decide whether each TCR beta V gene segment behaved as functional or pseudogenic, an earlier analysis of approximately 590 of the donors relied on high-throughput TCR beta sequencing. Because of strong linkage in the cohort, five DR-DQ haplotypes were treated as single units for association and clustering. Both class I and class II loci were covered by HLA typing, at four-digit resolution. What the study reported, not specific to this receptor: Correlated functional status among segregating V segments might be attributable to linkage disequilibrium, but an unknown experimental factor could not be ruled out. In a later genetic analysis, fewer N-insertions in productive TCRs were reported among donors in an Asian-associated ancestry cluster than the roughly 700-donor mean. The study gave a list of roughly 150 TCR beta chains associated with cytomegalovirus. In a later analysis, the rate of TCR association differed among HLA loci, with DRB1 alleles having the most associated TCRs and HLA-C alleles having the fewest. For the cohort, immune exposure information was limited to CMV serostatus. In a later analysis, HLA-associated TCR beta chains showed more clonal expansion and lower generation probabilities than non-associated chains that were equally common. An earlier analysis of approximately 540 of the donors showed that most TCR beta V segments appeared in productive rearrangements either about 87% or about 30% of the time, which broadly matched IMGT annotations. In a later analysis, several top co-occurrence clusters were reported to appear linked to parvovirus B19, influenza, CMV and Epstein-Barr virus. When HLA alleles, especially DR and DQ, strongly co-occurred, attributing TCR associations to individual alleles was difficult. A further reported finding was that TCR beta sequences accurately predicted the HLA-A and HLA-B alleles for most subjects in the first cohort. While some public TCRs were present in many individuals, most TCR sequences turned up only very rarely across donors. Three of the identified cytomegalovirus-associated TCR beta chains were confirmed in vitro to be specific for cytomegalovirus antigens. The sequencing pipeline was judged likely to have produced a cluster of highly shared sequence variants as a technical artifact. According to the authors, the approach could potentially be generalized to other disease states and immunological phenotypes. Presence/absence analyses assumed roughly uniform sequencing depth across donors, an assumption that may not hold. Because HLA typing was missing for some donors at each locus, association tests included only the typed subset. Most CMV-associated TCR beta chains appeared to be HLA-restricted in a later analysis, and the HLA associations seemed to be driven largely by CMV exposure. An association between a missense DCLRE1C variant and V-gene and J-gene trimming of TCR beta chains was found in a later genetic analysis and replicated in an independent cohort. A later analysis associated 17,000 or so TCR beta sequences with specific HLA alleles at a false discovery rate of 0.05. In this cohort, only TCR beta chains were sequenced, and detectable features were limited by the absence of alpha or paired-chain data. Cytomegalovirus status was reported to be diagnosed by the classifier with high specificity and sensitivity in both the original and validation cohorts. Because counts were too low, roughly 16 rarely observed V segments, including chromosome 9 orphons, were excluded from the earlier analysis of around 640 of the donors.

Library preparation employed the immunoSEQ multiplex PCR assay. The multiplex PCR relied on a mix of 60 forward primers for TCR Vbeta segments and 13 reverse primers for TCR Jbeta segments. The CDR3 region of rearranged TCR beta genes was amplified from genomic DNA with a multiplex PCR assay. The amplified TCR beta libraries were sequenced on the Illumina HiSeq System as 87-base-pair reads. The original pipeline was this. A later analysis tallied around 82 million unique TCR beta chains across the approximately 670 repertoires, and about 12 million of those chains were shared by two or more donors. A nearest-neighbor algorithm error-corrected the raw reads and collapsed the reads into unique sequences, merging closely related sequences to remove PCR and sequencing errors. CDR3 sequences were aligned to IMGT reference sequences to assign V, D and J gene segments. For a sequence to be retained, at least a six-nucleotide match to both a V gene segment and a J gene segment was required. Rearrangements were classified as productive when the CDR3 lacked stop codons and remained in frame with V and J, and all other rearrangements were classified as non-productive. Following IMGT convention, CDR3 was defined as the stretch from the second conserved V-encoded cysteine up to the conserved J-encoded phenylalanine. The earlier analysis of about 620 of the donors excluded sequences that lacked an unambiguous match to a single V gene segment. An earlier analysis of 550 to 650 of the donors classified V segments as functional when productive rearrangements were above 56.7% and as segregating when the standard deviation between donors was above 5%. A statistical classification framework was built for diagnosing cytomegalovirus status from the catalog of TCR beta chain sequences. V and J gene assignment, in a later analysis, came from comparing TCR nucleotide sequences with IMGT/GENE-DB human TR gene sequences. The TCRdist pipeline was used in a later analysis to assign CDR3 sequences and most-parsimonious VDJ recombination scenarios. In a later analysis, each TCR beta chain was defined by its CDR3 amino acid sequence together with its V-gene family, and reads lacking a unique V-gene family were excluded. A later analysis removed roughly 590 highly shared, low-generation-probability nucleotide sequences to deal with suspected cross-contamination and a sequencing artifact. In a later analysis, a clonal expansion index was calculated for each public chain from normalized within-repertoire ranks of inferred template counts. In a later analysis, generation probabilities were computed with a VDJ recombination model fitted to out-of-frame rearrangements, and the resulting probabilities were checked against IGoR. In a later analysis, hypergeometric tests were used to score TCR-TCR, TCR-HLA and TCR-CMV co-occurrence, with a repertoire-size bias correction applied to TCR pairs. In a later analysis, false discovery rates were estimated by permuting HLA or CMV assignments 20 times. In a later analysis, co-occurring TCRs were grouped with DBSCAN, and TCRdist sequence similarity was added when clustering was performed within HLA-allele-positive subsets. Repertoires with fewer than 30,000 or more than 120,000 public chains, plus five repertoires with anomalous nucleotide sharing, were excluded from co-occurrence clustering. As stored in TCRdb, this immuneACCESS dataset retains in-frame rearrangements with V and J assigned. A fraction of the clones does not appear; measured against another copy, unresolved V genes explain less than half of the discrepancy, and the remainder lacks a known reason. That table gives V, J and clone size, and the DNA gave D and trimming. This sample comprises 250,000 to 300,000 clones, about 90% of them detected only once. About 1.7% of the sample rests with the top ten.

Turning to this clone: Its antigen is unknown. The input lacks base qualities; no much larger clone sits a single base away.

In total, over 600 healthy bone marrow donors made up the cohort. All cohort members were sampled while nominally healthy, although unrecorded immune exposures were likely present. The donor was CMV seronegative and was included in the group of several hundred seronegative cohort members. Each donor provided a peripheral blood sample, and peripheral blood mononuclear cells were used for TCR beta sequencing. The Qiagen DNeasy Blood Extraction Kit was used to extract genomic DNA from the blood cell samples. Sequences were obtained from PBMCs. The clonotype originates from a girl between 2 and 10 years old in good health and CMV-seronegative.

The DNA sequence is TGTGCCAGCAGCTTAGAGAGGGGACAGGGGACTTACCCACGCGAAGCTTTCTTT. This is translated as CASSLERGQGTYPREAFF. This chain is built from TRBV7-2 and TRBJ1-1, and 10 junction bases match TRBD1. CDR1 and CDR2 (SGHTA, FQGNSA) derive from the germline V gene. Trimming accounts for 1 base at V and 8 bases at J, while the number of junction bases matched to no gene is 16. Counted from cysteine to phenylalanine, this CDR3 has 18 amino acids. The only DNA kept is the CDR3, 54 bases in frame from the first base.